This T cell receptor beta chain was recovered during a study of T cell responses to AZD1222 COVID-19 vaccine. Points from the study as a whole: Dominant at 160-218 and 743-854, vaccine-associated CD4 TCRs also spanned spike.

Germline V gene data show CDR1 as MGHRA and CDR2 as YSYEKL. The V end lost 1 base, the J end lost 7 bases, and 4 bases lay between the germline ends. The CDR3 extends over 12 amino acids. Sequencing used immunoSEQ multiplex PCR; TCRdb keeps in-frame clones, though not all of them. The table shows about 150,000 clones, with 88% occurring only once. In regard to this clone: Antigen specificity is unknown.

The rearrangement uses TRBV4-1 and TRBJ2-2, with no clear D. The sample here was peripheral blood, taken after recovery from COVID-19. This sequence originates from an adult who had recovered from COVID-19. CDR3 coding DNA: TGCGCCAGCAGCCAAGGGGGCGGGGAGCTGTTTTTT. Translation gives CASSQGGGELFF.